The T cell receptor beta chain described here comes from a study of shared T cell receptors in the human thymus. V was shortened by 2 bases and J by 4 bases, with 5 bases between the two germline ends. Germline V lookup: CDR1 SGHRS, CDR2 YFSETQ. This CDR3 comprises 12 residues. This table comes from immunoSEQ multiplex PCR, and its TCRdb copy is limited to in-frame clones, with some not included. The table lists about 660,000 clones, 88% of them singletons, with approximately 0.011% in the top ten. This sample also belongs to another study, concerning human thymus T cells. That source notes: Usage of V and J genes appeared biased in thymic and blood repertoires.

Sequencing used thymocytes. This sequence joins TRBV5-1 and TRBJ2-3; D is ambiguous. The source of this sequence is a boy under two years old with a congenital heart defect. The CDR3 here is CASSFESDTQYF. The DNA of the CDR3 is TGCGCCAGCAGCTTCGAGTCAGATACGCAGTATTTT.